This TCR beta chain comes out of a study of shared clonotypes between healthy human individuals. Whole-study results and caveats: Sharing across four donors was highest in naive CD4 (roughly 5%) and lowest in memory CD8 (about 0.4%). Although depth was large, rarefaction showed that sequencing of the sorted subsets was incomplete.

The CDR3 contains 17 residues. The V segment lost 1 base and the J segment 4 bases; nucleotides outside the gene matches: 9. The V gene's germline CDR1 is MGHDK and CDR2 SYGVNS. TCRdb's copy holds only in-frame clones and misses some; the assay was immunoSEQ multiplex PCR. Among more than 500,000 clones listed, roughly 95% were seen once. To note about this clone: Its specificity is not known.

The gene calls are TRBV25-1 and TRBJ2-3, with 9 bases matching TRBD2. The specimen was naive CD4+ T cells sorted from blood. Subset specified: CD45RA+ positively selected. The source of this sequence is a woman between 25 and 40 years old in good health. CDR3 sequence: CASSEWAGGPEADTQYF. The CDR3 DNA follows: TGTGCCAGCAGTGAATGGGCGGGAGGGCCGGAGGCAGATACGCAGTATTTT.